These 20 T cell receptor beta chains were sequenced from one sample in a study of blood T cell repertoires in COVID-19. The data were produced by immunoSEQ multiplex PCR, yet TCRdb's version contains in-frame clones alone and is incomplete. Of 110,000 or so clones listed, around 77% were seen once; the top ten hold 7.9%. The source material was peripheral blood. Receptors were obtained from a human donor in a cohort sampled during active COVID-19.

This clone was seen a few times. The gene calls are TRBV12-3 or TRBV12-4 and TRBJ2-7; D ambiguous. V lost 5 bases and J lost 6, with 8 bases in between. This CDR3 is 11 amino acids long. This chain's CDR3 is CASSRTGEQYF. CDR3 in DNA: TGTGCCAGCAGTCGAACTGGCGAGCAGTACTTC.

The chain couples TRBV5-1 to TRBJ2-7; the D gene is possibly TRBD1 (5 bases). Trimming removed 0 bases from V and 1 base from J, with 14 bases in between. The CDR3 has 16 residues. Looked up from germline, CDR1 is SGHRS and CDR2 is YFSETQ. CDR3 nucleotides: TGCGCCAGCAGCTTGGGCGCCGCAGGGATGTCCTACGAGCAGTACTTC. Amino acids: CASSLGAAGMSYEQYF.

The rearrangement uses TRBV25-1 and TRBJ2-7; the D is unclear. CDR3 length equals 11 residues. Looked up from germline, CDR1 is MGHDK and CDR2 is SYGVNS. V lost 4 bases, J lost 5 bases, and 6 bases lay in between. CDR3 bases: TGTGCCAGCAGTGTAATTAACGAGCAGTACTTC. Translating it yields CASSVINEQYF.

This chain joins TRBV4-2 and TRBJ1-1; maybe TRBD1 (5 bases). The V end lost 4 bases, the J end lost 6 bases, and 21 bases lay between the germline ends. The CDR3 length is 16 residues. Germline-derived CDR1 and CDR2 are LGHNA and YNFKEQ. As DNA, the CDR3 is TGTGCCAGCAGCCTGCCACCCCGGGGGGTCAGAGCTGAAGCTTTCTTT. It is translated as CASSLPPRGVRAEAFF.

The chain has TRBV18 and TRBJ2-5; TRBD1 matches at 8 bases. This CDR3 spans 16 amino acids. The germline V gene has CDR1 KGHSH and CDR2 LQKENI. The junction had 7 bases not matched to a gene; V was cut back by 2 bases and J by 2 bases. CDR3 sequence (DNA): TGTGCCAGCTCACCAGGGCAGGGGGCGCGACAAGAGACCCAGTACTTC. As protein: CASSPGQGARQETQYF. Combining the CDR3 with reference TRBV18 and TRBJ2-5 gives the whole variable domain NAGVMQNPRHLVRRRGQEARLRCSPMKGHSHVYWYRQLPEEGLKFMVYLQKENIIDESGMPKERFSAEFPKEGPSILRIQQVVRGDSAAYFCASSPGQGARQETQYFGPGTRLLVL.

This clone was observed a single time. The rearrangement links TRBV5-6 to TRBJ2-7; 12 bases match TRBD2. V gave up 3 bases and J gave up 4 bases; unmatched junction bases: 5. This CDR3 comprises 15 residues. Per germline, CDR1 SGHDT and CDR2 YYEEEE. CDR3 residues: CASSSTSGGSYEQYF. The CDR3 DNA reads TGTGCCAGCAGCTCCACTAGCGGGGGGTCGTACGAGCAGTACTTC.

The chain has TRBV7-9 and TRBJ1-1; D unclear. The CDR3 extends over 11 amino acids. The germline CDR1 and CDR2 sequences are SEHNR and FQNEAQ (reference sequence). The V end lost 9 bases, the J end lost 7 bases, and 12 bases lay between the germline ends. Here the CDR3 reads CASAKGSEAFF. CDR3 in DNA: TGTGCCAGTGCAAAAGGGAGTGAAGCTTTCTTT.

The gene calls are TRBV28 and TRBJ1-4; D perhaps matches TRBD1 (5 bases). Germline CDR1 MDHEN, CDR2 SYDVKM. The CDR3 runs 15 residues. V lost 3 bases and J 3 bases, leaving 11 bases between the germline ends. The CDR3 DNA is TGTGCCAGCAGTTTCCTAGGGGTGGCTAATGAAAAACTGTTTTTT. As protein: CASSFLGVANEKLFF.

The chain joins TRBV28 to TRBJ1-5; 7 positions match TRBD1. The J segment lost 1 base and the V segment lost 6 bases, leaving 9 bases of the junction unmatched. Germline V gene sequence: CDR1 MDHEN, CDR2 SYDVKM. CDR3 length equals 16 residues. The CDR3 nucleotides are TGTGCCAGCAGCCCCAACAGGGGAGGAAGCAATCAGCCCCAGCATTTT. Translating gives CASSPNRGGSNQPQHF. The variable domain in full, completed from reference TRBV28 and TRBJ1-5, reads DVKVTQSSRYLVKRTGEKVFLECVQDMDHENMFWYRQDPGLGLRLIYFSYDVKMKEKGDIPEGYSVSREKKERFSLILESASTNQTSMYLCASSPNRGGSNQPQHFGDGTRLSIL.

The rearrangement links TRBV19 to TRBJ2-7; D is perhaps TRBD2 (7 bases). V was clipped by 5 bases and J by 6 bases, with 17 bases between them. The CDR3 extends over 14 amino acids. From germline, CDR1 is LNHDA and CDR2 SQIVND (reference sequence). The CDR3 sequence is CASSFGQGGGEQYF. CDR3 nucleotide sequence: TGTGCCAGTAGTTTTGGTCAGGGAGGGGGCGAGCAGTACTTC. The complete variable domain, with remaining parts taken from reference TRBV19 and TRBJ2-7, reads DGGITQSPKYLFRKEGQNVTLSCEQNLNHDAMYWYRQDPGQGLRLIYYSQIVNDFQKGDIAEGYSVSREKKESFPLTVTSAQKNPTAFYLCASSFGQGGGEQYFGPGTRLTVT.

CDR3 region: CASSRTSGSYEQYF. DNA for the CDR3: TGTGCCAGTAGTAGGACTAGCGGGTCCTACGAGCAGTACTTC. This chain uses TRBV19 with TRBJ2-7, with 11 bases that match TRBD2. V lost 4 bases and J lost 1; bases outside the gene matches: 0. This CDR3 is 14 amino acids long. The V gene's germline CDR1 is LNHDA and CDR2 SQIVND (reference sequence).

This clone has a handful of counts. The chain carries TRBV14 and TRBJ2-7; D perhaps matches TRBD2 (6 bases). CDR1 is SGHDN, CDR2 FVKESK, per germline. CDR3 length: 14 residues. Between the trimmed V and J ends, which lost 4 bases and 0 bases, there was a span of 10 bases. CDR3 DNA sequence: TGTGCCAGCAGCCCACGGGGAGGCTCCTACGAGCAGTACTTC. Protein sequence: CASSPRGGSYEQYF. Variable domain in full (rest from reference TRBV14 and TRBJ2-7): EAGVTQFPSHSVIEKGQTVTLRCDPISGHDNLYWYRRVMGKEIKFLLHFVKESKQDESGMPNNRFLAERTGGTYSTLKVQPAELEDSGVYFCASSPRGGSYEQYFGPGTRLTVT.

This chain connects TRBV28 to TRBJ1-5, with TRBD1 matching over 7 bases. CDR1 is MDHEN and CDR2 is SYDVKM in the germline V gene. This CDR3 is built from 15 residues. J lost 5 bases, V lost 6 bases, and 10 bases had no gene match. CDR3 residues: CASRPGGGIDQPQHF. DNA for the CDR3: TGTGCCAGCAGGCCCGGAGGGGGCATCGATCAGCCCCAGCATTTT.

CDR3 nucleotide sequence: TGTGCCAGCAGCCAAGACCCTCGTAGGGGGCCGGCAGATACGCAGTATTTT. Its translation: CASSQDPRRGPADTQYF. The rearrangement links TRBV14 to TRBJ2-3, with TRBD1 identical over 7 bases. This CDR3 spans 17 amino acids. CDR1 is SGHDN, CDR2 FVKESK, per germline. J lost 4 bases, V lost 0 bases, and 10 bases had no gene match.

This clone was seen only a few times. The chain recombines TRBV19 with TRBJ2-7; TRBD2 agrees at 9 bases. There are 15 residues in the CDR3. The germline gives CDR1 LNHDA, CDR2 SQIVND (reference sequence). Trimming cost V 2 bases and J 2 bases; bases outside gene matches: 4. In DNA form, the CDR3 reads TGTGCCAGTAGTATACGGCGGGGGGGACCCTACGAGCAGTACTTC. Amino acids: CASSIRRGGPYEQYF.

The V and J genes are TRBV19 and TRBJ1-2, with 9 bases matching TRBD1. After removal of 5 bases from V and 8 bases from J, the junction contained 9 bases not matched to a gene. The germline V gene encodes CDR1 LNHDA and CDR2 SQIVND (reference sequence). The CDR3 loop spans 14 amino acids. The CDR3 loop reads CASSATGGWEGYTF. The CDR3 DNA sequence: TGTGCCAGTAGTGCCACAGGGGGCTGGGAGGGCTACACCTTC.

The chain uses TRBV2 and TRBJ2-7, with TRBD2 matching over 11 bases. Germline CDR1 is SNHLY and CDR2 is FYNNEI. Trimming removed 4 bases from V and 1 base from J; junction bases left unmatched: 6. The CDR3 has 16 amino acids. The CDR3 DNA reads as TGTGCCAGCAGTGGGCTAGCGGGGGGAGGTTCCTACGAGCAGTACTTC. It specifies CASSGLAGGGSYEQYF.

The CDR3 DNA reads as TGTGCCTGGAGTGTACGGGGGGATCAGCCCCAGCATTTT. It yields the protein CAWSVRGDQPQHF. V gene TRBV30 combines with J gene TRBJ1-5; tentative D call: TRBD1 (5 bases). Trimming left V 0 bases short and J 5 bases short, with 8 bases between. Germline V lookup: CDR1 GTSNPN, CDR2 SVGIG (reference sequence). CDR3 size: 13 residues.

The V call is TRBV19, the J call TRBJ1-2; TRBD1 matches at 10 bases. The CDR3 runs to 14 residues. J gave up 6 bases and V 6 bases, and 7 bases lay outside the gene matches. Germline V gene data show CDR1 as LNHDA and CDR2 as SQIVND (reference sequence). The DNA of the CDR3 is TGTGCCAGTAGACGGGACAGGGGTGATAATGGCTACACCTTC. This gives the protein CASRRDRGDNGYTF.

DNA for the CDR3: TGTGCCAGCAGCCACAGGGTTACACCAGCTAACTATGGCTACACCTTC. Protein product: CASSHRVTPANYGYTF. V usage is TRBV2 and J usage is TRBJ1-2; D perhaps matches TRBD1 (6 bases). V was trimmed by 6 bases and J by 0 bases, leaving 17 bases between them. The germline gives CDR1 SNHLY, CDR2 FYNNEI. This CDR3 has 16 amino acids.